The 13 T cell receptor beta chains in this list originate from one sample, sequenced in a study of blood T cell repertoires in COVID-19. TCRdb's copy holds only in-frame clones and misses some; the assay was immunoSEQ multiplex PCR. The table records about 440,000 clones, around 89% of them present only once. Sequencing was done on a sample of peripheral blood. The receptors originated from a woman aged 25 to 39 with acute or convalescent COVID-19.

The chain carries TRBV6-5 and TRBJ1-2; TRBD1 is a possible D gene (6 bases). V was cut by 0 bases and J by 7 bases, with 9 bases left in between. The CDR3 sequence is 13 residues long. The germline gives CDR1 MNHEY, CDR2 SVGAGI. The CDR3: CASSYSQGSGYTF. Here the CDR3 DNA reads TGTGCCAGCAGTTACTCACAGGGAAGTGGCTACACCTTC.

V gene TRBV5-6 combines with J gene TRBJ2-3; 9 positions agree with TRBD2. The CDR3 is 13 amino acids. V was clipped by 7 bases and J by 7 bases; unmatched bases: 7. Germline-derived CDR1 and CDR2 are SGHDT and YYEEEE. The CDR3 sequence is CASRRGGGHTQYF. DNA of the CDR3: TGTGCCAGCCGGCGGGGGGGAGGGCATACGCAGTATTTT.

On this clone: This specimen includes other DNA sequences encoding the same CDR3. The CDR3 here is CASSQAGQGEVGELFF. The CDR3 DNA is TGTGCCAGCAGCCAGGCAGGGCAGGGGGAGGTCGGGGAGCTGTTTTTT. The chain has TRBV4-2 and TRBJ2-2; possibly TRBD1 for D (7 bases). The CDR3 sequence is 16 residues long. Germline V gives CDR1 LGHNA, CDR2 YNFKEQ. V dropped 3 bases and J dropped 7 bases, with 18 bases sitting between them.

The chain carries TRBV10-3 and TRBJ2-3; tentatively, D is TRBD2 (6 bases). Deletions cut 4 bases from V and 5 bases from J, with 16 bases between. The CDR3 is 15 amino acids. From germline, CDR1 is ENHRY and CDR2 SYGVKD. The CDR3 coding sequence is TGTGCCATCAGTGTAGGAGGGGCCGCCCTAGATACGCAGTATTTT. It encodes CAISVGGAALDTQYF.

The genes are TRBV6-4 and TRBJ2-7; 9 nucleotides match TRBD1. The germline CDR1 and CDR2 sequences are MRHNA and SNTAGT. J gave up 5 bases and V 5 bases, and 10 bases lay outside the gene matches. CDR3 length: 15 residues. The CDR3, as DNA: TGTGCCAGCAGTTCCTCCGGGACAGGGTCACACGAGCAGTACTTC. Its translation is CASSSSGTGSHEQYF.

The chain joins TRBV27 to TRBJ2-2; D gene uncertain. The germline V gene has CDR1 MNHEY and CDR2 SMNVEV (reference sequence). V gave up 1 base and J gave up 1 base, with 4 bases separating them. The CDR3 contains 14 residues. In DNA form, the CDR3 reads TGTGCCAGCAGTTTATGGCAGAACACCGGGGAGCTGTTTTTT. This sequence encodes CASSLWQNTGELFF.

The chain joins TRBV3-1 (or the pseudogene TRBV3-2) to TRBJ1-4, with D possibly TRBD1 on 5 matching bases. CDR3 length: 15 residues. CDR1 and CDR2 from the germline V gene are LGHDT and YNNKEL (reference sequence). The germline V and J ends were trimmed by 1 base and 10 bases, with 16 bases remaining between them. DNA for the CDR3: TGTGCCAGCAGCCAAGTTACACCGGGGGTTCGAAAACTGTTTTTT. This encodes CASSQVTPGVRKLFF.

The chain carries TRBV28 and TRBJ2-5; D perhaps matches TRBD2 (6 bases). The V and J ends lost 5 bases and 5 bases respectively, with 18 bases between them. The CDR3 is 15 residues long. The germline gives CDR1 MDHEN, CDR2 SYDVKM. The CDR3 DNA follows: TGTGCCAGCAGTCCCCAGGTGGGGGGTCAGGAGACCCAGTACTTC. This gives the protein CASSPQVGGQETQYF.

The V call is TRBV29-1, the J call TRBJ1-1; D is uncertain. This CDR3 spans 13 amino acids. Looked up from germline, CDR1 is SQVTM and CDR2 is ANQGSEA. V shed 5 bases and J shed 5 bases, with 15 bases lying between them. The CDR3 DNA reads TGCAGCGTTAAACCCCGGAGGGAGACTGAAGCTTTCTTT. Translated: CSVKPRRETEAFF. The whole variable domain, remainder taken from reference TRBV29-1 and TRBJ1-1, is SAVISQKPSRDICQRGTSLTIQCQVDSQVTMMFWYRQQPGQSLTLIATANQGSEATYESGFVIDKFPISRPNLTFSTLTVSNMSPEDSSIYLCSVKPRRETEAFFGQGTRLTVV.

This chain uses TRBV18 with TRBJ2-7; 13 bases agree with TRBD2. The CDR3 totals 15 residues. With V trimmed by 6 bases and J by 2 bases, 4 bases remained unmatched. Germline V gene sequence: CDR1 KGHSH, CDR2 LQKENI. This CDR3 is CASSSTSGGTYEQYF. The DNA of the CDR3 is TGTGCCAGCTCCTCGACTAGCGGGGGGACCTACGAGCAGTACTTC.

V usage is TRBV3-1 (or the pseudogene TRBV3-2) and J usage is TRBJ2-7; D perhaps matches TRBD1 (6 bases). Trimming left V 4 bases short and J 7 bases short, with 14 bases between. The CDR3 sequence is 13 residues long. The germline V gene has CDR1 LGHDT and CDR2 YNNKEL (reference sequence). The DNA for the CDR3 is TGTGCCAGCAGCCCCCTACAGGGATTGGAGCAGTACTTC. It codes for CASSPLQGLEQYF.

Concerning this clone: The junction departs from the called germline gene at one end, perhaps through a read error. The CDR3 here is CAWSRDRGFAF. In nucleotides, the CDR3 is TGTGCCTGGAGTCGGGACAGGGGGTTCGCCTTC. The rearrangement links TRBV30 to TRBJ1-2; 11 positions agree with TRBD1. There are 11 residues in the CDR3. The germline V gene has CDR1 GTSNPN and CDR2 SVGIG (reference sequence).

For this clone: Distinct nucleotide sequences in the sample also encode this CDR3. This chain connects TRBV2 to TRBJ1-1, with no clear D. Germline V gives CDR1 SNHLY, CDR2 FYNNEI. V dropped 6 bases and J dropped 0 bases, with 11 bases sitting between them. There are 14 residues in the CDR3. The DNA for the CDR3 is TGTGCCAGCAGCCGACAAGGCATGAACACTGAAGCTTTCTTT. This codes for CASSRQGMNTEAFF.